These T cell receptor beta chains were read from a single sample in a study of blood T cell repertoires in COVID-19. Using immunoSEQ multiplex PCR, the repertoire was profiled, and TCRdb retains in-frame clones only, with some absent. The data show some 460,000 clones, more than 85% seen once. Sequencing input: peripheral blood. These receptors were collected from a woman aged 25 to 39 with acute or convalescent COVID-19. Each CDR3 is given with its conserved first and last residue. The D gene is left open where the match is weak. Rows give clone size only sometimes, using once, few, many, or a class for an expanded clone.

d_call: TRBD1; clone_size: .; j_call: TRBJ1-1; v_call: TRBV6-5; cdr3_nt: TGTGCCAGCACCCTAAGGACAGGGGACACTGAAGCTTTCTTT; cdr3_aa: CASTLRTGDTEAFF
d_call: .; clone_size: .; j_call: TRBJ2-6; v_call: TRBV5-1; cdr3_nt: TGCGCCAGCAGCTCCAGGGTTGTAAGCTCTGGGGCCAACGTCCTGACTTTC; cdr3_aa: CASSSRVVSSGANVLTF
d_call: TRBD1; clone_size: .; j_call: TRBJ2-1; v_call: TRBV7-3; cdr3_nt: TGTGCCAGCAGCCCGAACAGGGGGAGGTCCAATGAGCAGTTCTTC; cdr3_aa: CASSPNRGRSNEQFF
d_call: .; clone_size: .; j_call: TRBJ2-1; v_call: TRBV3-1/TRBV3-2; cdr3_nt: TGTGCCAGCAGCCAAGAAAGGGAGTACAATGAGCAGTTCTTC; cdr3_aa: CASSQEREYNEQFF
d_call: .; clone_size: .; j_call: TRBJ1-4; v_call: TRBV7-2; cdr3_nt: TGTGCCAGCAGCTTAGTCGGAGATCTGTTTTTT; cdr3_aa: CASSLVGDLFF
d_call: TRBD1; clone_size: .; j_call: TRBJ1-2; v_call: TRBV5-4; cdr3_nt: TGTGCCAGCAGCACTAGGACTAAAGCAGGGGGCGGAGGCTACACCTTC; cdr3_aa: CASSTRTKAGGGGYTF
d_call: .; clone_size: once; j_call: TRBJ2-3; v_call: TRBV3-1/TRBV3-2; cdr3_nt: TGTGCCAGCAGCCAAGACAGGGTGAAAACAGATACGCAGTATTTT; cdr3_aa: CASSQDRVKTDTQYF
d_call: .; clone_size: .; j_call: TRBJ1-2; v_call: TRBV6-1; cdr3_nt: TGTGCCAGCAGTGTTCGACCGGACACCAACTTTCACTATGGCTACACCTTC; cdr3_aa: CASSVRPDTNFHYGYTF
d_call: .; clone_size: .; j_call: TRBJ1-1; v_call: TRBV5-4; cdr3_nt: TGTGCCAGCAGCCACAGCTCCTCGGTGAACACTGAAGCTTTCTTT; cdr3_aa: CASSHSSSVNTEAFF
d_call: .; clone_size: .; j_call: TRBJ1-4; v_call: TRBV7-6; cdr3_nt: TGTGCCAGCAGCCTAGAGTTGGGGGCAGTTAATGAAAAACTGTTTTTT; cdr3_aa: CASSLELGAVNEKLFF
d_call: .; clone_size: many; j_call: TRBJ1-4; v_call: TRBV14; cdr3_nt: TGTGCCAGCAGCCCTACAGTTGATGGAAAACTGTTTTTT; cdr3_aa: CASSPTVDGKLFF
d_call: .; clone_size: few; j_call: TRBJ1-3; v_call: TRBV7-9; cdr3_nt: TGTGCCAGCAGCTTAGCTGGGGCAACGGAGTCCACCATATATTTT; cdr3_aa: CASSLAGATESTIYF
d_call: TRBD1; clone_size: .; j_call: TRBJ2-3; v_call: TRBV11-3; cdr3_nt: TGTGCCAGCAGCTTATCCCGATGGGGACAGGGCACAGATACGCAGTATTTT; cdr3_aa: CASSLSRWGQGTDTQYF
d_call: TRBD2; clone_size: .; j_call: TRBJ2-5; v_call: TRBV6-5; cdr3_nt: TGTGCCAGCAGCAAGACTAGCGGGATACAAGAGACCCAGTACTTC; cdr3_aa: CASSKTSGIQETQYF
d_call: TRBD1; clone_size: .; j_call: TRBJ2-5; v_call: TRBV28; cdr3_nt: TGTGCCAGCAGGAGGACAGGGAAGGCGGAGACCCAGTACTTC; cdr3_aa: CASRRTGKAETQYF
d_call: .; clone_size: .; j_call: TRBJ2-2; v_call: TRBV27; cdr3_nt: TGTGCCAGCAGTTTTCGGGAGAACACCGGGGAGCTGTTTTTT; cdr3_aa: CASSFRENTGELFF
d_call: TRBD1; clone_size: .; j_call: TRBJ1-2; v_call: TRBV12-3/TRBV12-4; cdr3_nt: TGTGCCAGCAGTTCAGGGGGAAACTATGGCTACACCTTC; cdr3_aa: CASSSGGNYGYTF
d_call: TRBD1; clone_size: .; j_call: TRBJ2-6; v_call: TRBV19; cdr3_nt: TGTGCCAGTAGTACCCTGCAGGGGGAGTCTGGGGCCAACGTCCTGACTTTC; cdr3_aa: CASSTLQGESGANVLTF
d_call: .; clone_size: .; j_call: TRBJ1-1; v_call: TRBV7-2; cdr3_nt: TGTGCCAGCAGCTTAGGCCAGGGTAGGTTTCCTGAAGCTTTCTTT; cdr3_aa: CASSLGQGRFPEAFF
d_call: .; clone_size: .; j_call: TRBJ1-2; v_call: TRBV9; cdr3_nt: TGTGCCAGCAGCGGATTGGGACAACACACTAACTATGGCTACACCTTC; cdr3_aa: CASSGLGQHTNYGYTF
d_call: .; clone_size: .; j_call: TRBJ1-5; v_call: TRBV21-1; cdr3_nt: TGTGCCAGCAGCAAAGACCGGACAGGTTGGAGTCAGCCCCAGCATTTT; cdr3_aa: CASSKDRTGWSQPQHF
d_call: .; clone_size: .; j_call: TRBJ2-2; v_call: TRBV27; cdr3_nt: TGTGCCAGCAGTTTAGCCCCGGGTTTGTACGGGGAGCTGTTTTTT; cdr3_aa: CASSLAPGLYGELFF
d_call: TRBD2; clone_size: .; j_call: TRBJ2-1; v_call: TRBV7-9; cdr3_nt: TGTGCCAGCAGCCCCCTGGGACTAGCGGGGGCCCCCGGTGAGTTCTTC; cdr3_aa: CASSPLGLAGAPGEFF
d_call: .; clone_size: .; j_call: TRBJ1-5; v_call: TRBV6-1; cdr3_nt: TGTGCCAGCAGTGAACGGTCCAATCAGCCCCAGCATTTT; cdr3_aa: CASSERSNQPQHF
d_call: .; clone_size: .; j_call: TRBJ1-6; v_call: TRBV6-6; cdr3_nt: TGTGCCAGCAGCCTCGGGACGGAAACAGGGTCACCCCTCCACTTT; cdr3_aa: CASSLGTETGSPLHF
d_call: TRBD1; clone_size: once; j_call: TRBJ1-5; v_call: TRBV6-5; cdr3_nt: TGTGCCAGCAGTTCCGGGACAGGGTACAATCAGCCCCAGCATTTT; cdr3_aa: CASSSGTGYNQPQHF
d_call: .; clone_size: .; j_call: TRBJ1-2; v_call: TRBV7-2; cdr3_nt: TGTGCCAGCAGCGTCGGGATACTTAACTATGGCTACACCTTC; cdr3_aa: CASSVGILNYGYTF
d_call: .; clone_size: .; j_call: TRBJ2-7; v_call: TRBV2; cdr3_nt: TGTGCCAGCACCTCCCTAGCGTCCGCCTACGAGCAGTACTTC; cdr3_aa: CASTSLASAYEQYF
d_call: TRBD2; clone_size: .; j_call: TRBJ2-1; v_call: TRBV5-4; cdr3_nt: TGTGCCAGCAGCTTGGGACTAGCGGGGACCAATGAGCAGTTCTTC; cdr3_aa: CASSLGLAGTNEQFF
d_call: .; clone_size: .; j_call: TRBJ2-3; v_call: TRBV24-1; cdr3_nt: TGTGCCACCAGTGTAGCAGGGAGCACAGATACGCAGTATTTT; cdr3_aa: CATSVAGSTDTQYF
d_call: .; clone_size: .; j_call: TRBJ2-7; v_call: TRBV19; cdr3_nt: TGTGCCAGTAGTATCGGGGAACAGGGAACCGAGCAGTACTTC; cdr3_aa: CASSIGEQGTEQYF
d_call: .; clone_size: few; j_call: TRBJ1-5; v_call: TRBV7-8; cdr3_nt: TGTGCCAGCAGCCCTCGGCGGGGGGGAGAAGAACAGCCCCAGCATTTT; cdr3_aa: CASSPRRGGEEQPQHF
d_call: TRBD2; clone_size: .; j_call: TRBJ2-3; v_call: TRBV18; cdr3_nt: TGTGCCAGCTCCCTCAGCGGGGTTGTCACAGATACGCAGTATTTT; cdr3_aa: CASSLSGVVTDTQYF
d_call: TRBD2; clone_size: .; j_call: TRBJ2-6; v_call: TRBV2; cdr3_nt: TGTGCCAGCAATTTCCGGGAGGGGTTTAGTCGTGGGGCCAACGTCCTGACTTTC; cdr3_aa: CASNFREGFSRGANVLTF
d_call: TRBD2; clone_size: .; j_call: TRBJ2-5; v_call: TRBV11-2; cdr3_nt: TGTGCCAGCAGCTTAGGCCTAGCGGGGGGGCCTCCCAGGGAGACCCAGTACTTC; cdr3_aa: CASSLGLAGGPPRETQYF
d_call: .; clone_size: few; j_call: TRBJ2-7; v_call: TRBV5-8; cdr3_nt: TGTGCCAGCAGCTTGGGCAGGACCTACGAGCAGTACTTC; cdr3_aa: CASSLGRTYEQYF
d_call: .; clone_size: .; j_call: TRBJ1-1; v_call: TRBV18; cdr3_nt: TGTGCCAGCTCACCAAGCTTGGGGCAGGGAGGTCCCATGAACACTGAAGCTTTCTTT; cdr3_aa: CASSPSLGQGGPMNTEAFF
d_call: TRBD1; clone_size: .; j_call: TRBJ1-4; v_call: TRBV30; cdr3_nt: TGTGCCTGGAGTCAGGGACAGGGAGCTGAAAAACTGTTTTTT; cdr3_aa: CAWSQGQGAEKLFF
d_call: TRBD1; clone_size: once; j_call: TRBJ1-2; v_call: TRBV5-4; cdr3_nt: TGTGCCAGCAGCTTTGGGGACAGGCCGAACTATGGCTACACCTTC; cdr3_aa: CASSFGDRPNYGYTF
d_call: .; clone_size: .; j_call: TRBJ1-1; v_call: TRBV29-1; cdr3_nt: TGCAGCGCTCTTTGGGGCGACGCTGAAGCTTTCTTT; cdr3_aa: CSALWGDAEAFF
d_call: .; clone_size: .; j_call: TRBJ1-2; v_call: TRBV12-3/TRBV12-4; cdr3_nt: TGTGCCAGCACCGACAGCTATGGCTACACCTTC; cdr3_aa: CASTDSYGYTF